This entry lists 22 T cell receptor beta chains sequenced from one sample in a study of cytomegalovirus exposure and HLA in healthy donors. The primer mix had 60 Vbeta and 13 Jbeta primers. Data came from immunoSEQ multiplex PCR; TCRdb stores just in-frame clones and leaves some out. Of about 130,000 clones in the sample, about 71% are singletons; the top ten hold 2.5% to 3.5%. What was sequenced was PBMCs. The receptors here all came from a woman between 50 and 59 years old in good health and CMV-seronegative.

V is TRBV30 and J is TRBJ1-1, with D unresolved. V lost 5 bases to trimming and J lost 8 bases, with 12 bases between them. The CDR3 has 11 residues. CDR1 is GTSNPN, CDR2 SVGIG, per germline (reference sequence). The CDR3 sequence is CAWRGVQEAFF. The CDR3 DNA sequence: TGTGCCTGGCGGGGAGTACAAGAAGCTTTCTTT.

The chain links TRBV7-6 to TRBJ2-5, with a possible D match to TRBD2 (5 bases). Germline V CDR1 and CDR2: SGHVS, FNYEAQ. Trimming cost V 4 bases and J 0 bases, with 12 bases left between them. There are 15 residues in the CDR3. CDR3 loop: CASSWRSEYQETQYF. In DNA, the CDR3 is TGTGCCAGCAGCTGGAGGTCAGAGTACCAAGAGACCCAGTACTTC.

The gene calls are TRBV4-3 and TRBJ2-1; D uncertain. This CDR3 spans 17 amino acids. V lost 0 bases to trimming and J lost 2 bases, with 14 bases between them. Per germline, CDR1 LGHNA and CDR2 YSLEER. CDR3 in DNA: TGCGCCAGCAGCCAAGATCTAGTCGGATTAACCTACAATGAGCAGTTCTTC. Protein sequence: CASSQDLVGLTYNEQFF.

V usage is TRBV7-8 and J usage is TRBJ1-5, with D unresolved. Germline V gene sequence: CDR1 SGHVS, CDR2 FQNEAQ. The CDR3 is made up of 16 amino acids. CDR3 nucleotide sequence: TGTTTCAAGCAGAAGACGGCATACGAGGTTTATCAGCCCCAGCATTTT. It encodes CFKQKTAYEVYQPQHF.

The chain links TRBV19 to TRBJ1-6; unclear D gene. The CDR3 length is 15 residues. CDR1 is LNHDA, CDR2 SQIVND, per germline (reference sequence). Trimming removed 3 bases from V and 8 bases from J, with 14 bases in between. The CDR3 loop reads CASSIRDIEDSPLHF. The CDR3, as DNA: TGTGCCAGTAGTATTAGAGATATCGAAGATTCACCCCTCCACTTT.

The chain combines TRBV12-5 with TRBJ2-6; D unclear. This CDR3 spans 12 amino acids. Germline-derived CDR1 and CDR2 are LGHNT and FRNRAP. Trimming took off 6 bases at V and 3 bases at J, with 3 bases between the two ends. The CDR3: CASGLGANVLTF. CDR3 coding DNA: TGTGCTAGTGGCCTTGGGGCCAACGTCCTGACTTTC.

The chain uses TRBV7-3 and TRBJ2-3, with TRBD2 matching 8 bases. This CDR3 region has 17 residues. The trim removed 0 bases at V and 6 bases at J, leaving 11 bases unmatched. The germline V gene encodes CDR1 SGHTA and CDR2 FQGTGA. The CDR3 region is CASSLTSGSFKGDTQYF. The CDR3 bases are TGTGCCAGCAGCTTAACCAGCGGGAGTTTCAAAGGGGATACGCAGTATTTT.

The chain carries TRBV2 and TRBJ2-1; TRBD2 aligns across 10 bases. CDR3 size: 18 residues. Unmatched junction bases numbered 13, after V lost 5 bases and J lost 3 bases. CDR1 SNHLY and CDR2 FYNNEI come from the germline V gene. The CDR3 loop is CASSRQEHLAGDYNEQFF. The CDR3 nucleotides read TGTGCCAGCAGTCGACAGGAGCACCTAGCGGGAGACTACAATGAGCAGTTCTTC.

The rearrangement uses TRBV7-9 and TRBJ1-2, with TRBD1 matching over 9 bases. The junction had 5 bases not matched to a gene; V was cut back by 5 bases and J by 4 bases. Germline lookup yields CDR1 SEHNR and CDR2 FQNEAQ (reference sequence). The CDR3 spans 14 residues. The CDR3 sequence is CASSRGQGSYGYTF. In DNA form, the CDR3 reads TGTGCCAGCAGCAGGGGACAGGGTAGCTATGGCTACACCTTC.

This chain links TRBV7-9 with TRBJ1-1; D call uncertain. V lost 3 bases and J 0 bases, leaving 8 bases between the germline ends. This CDR3 spans 14 amino acids. CDR1 SEHNR and CDR2 FQNEAQ come from the germline V gene (reference sequence). For the CDR3, the DNA is TGTGCCAGCAGCTTGGAGGTCATGAACACTGAAGCTTTCTTT. Translated: CASSLEVMNTEAFF.

The CDR3 reads CASSFRDISYEQYF. DNA of the CDR3: TGTGCCAGCAGTTTCCGGGACATATCCTACGAGCAGTACTTC. The rearrangement links TRBV28 to TRBJ2-7; D may be TRBD1 (6 bases). The V and J ends lost 3 bases and 1 base respectively, with 10 bases between them. The CDR3 runs 14 residues. The germline V gene encodes CDR1 MDHEN and CDR2 SYDVKM.

The chain couples TRBV5-5 to TRBJ1-2, with 8 bases fitting TRBD1. The germline V gene encodes CDR1 SGHKS and CDR2 YYEKEE (reference sequence). The CDR3 covers 18 residues. J lost 0 bases, V lost 4 bases, and 14 bases had no gene match. DNA of the CDR3: TGTGCCAGCAGCACAGGGGGAACCCGAACCTTAGCTAACTATGGCTACACCTTC. This gives the protein CASSTGGTRTLANYGYTF.

This chain links TRBV29-1 with TRBJ2-2, with TRBD1 matching over 8 bases. Losses at the gene ends were 4 bases for V and 6 bases for J; bases not matched to a gene: 25. The CDR3 has 20 amino acids. The germline gives CDR1 SQVTM, CDR2 ANQGSEA. CDR3 nucleotides: TGCAGCGTTGTTCCCCGGGACAGGTTCCTCCGATCCCCACCCCCCGGGGAGCTGTTTTTT. It specifies CSVVPRDRFLRSPPPGELFF.

The genes are TRBV9 and TRBJ2-1; D gene unclear. The CDR3 is made up of 14 amino acids. CDR1 is SGDLS, CDR2 YYNGEE, per germline. Trimming stripped 0 bases from V and 3 bases from J, with 7 bases between. CDR3 loop: CASSVELDYNEQFF. The DNA of the CDR3 is TGTGCCAGCAGCGTAGAACTTGACTACAATGAGCAGTTCTTC.

This clone was recorded a few times. The chain employs TRBV29-1 and TRBJ1-4; D gene uncertain. The germline gives CDR1 SQVTM, CDR2 ANQGSEA. The CDR3 is 15 residues long. V shed 4 bases and J shed 5 bases, with 17 bases lying between them. The CDR3 DNA reads TGCAGCGTTGGGGCAGCGGGGTTGATGAATGAAAAACTGTTTTTT. Translated, it gives CSVGAAGLMNEKLFF. The full variable domain, its missing parts supplied by reference TRBV29-1 and TRBJ1-4, is SAVISQKPSRDICQRGTSLTIQCQVDSQVTMMFWYRQQPGQSLTLIATANQGSEATYESGFVIDKFPISRPNLTFSTLTVSNMSPEDSSIYLCSVGAAGLMNEKLFFGSGTQLSVL.

V and J are TRBV15 and TRBJ2-5; D gene unclear. TRBJ2-7 explains the end of the DNA better; the J call may be wrong. Germline CDR1 is LNHNV and CDR2 is YYDKDF (reference sequence). The CDR3 totals 16 residues. CDR3 coding DNA: TGTGCCACCAGCAGAGCATTGGGCTCAACCTCCTACGAGCAGTACTTC. Residues: CATSRALGSTSYEQYF.

To note about this clone: The junction departs from germline at one end; a sequencing error may be responsible. The genes are TRBV7-9 and TRBJ2-7; tentative D call: TRBD2 (6 bases). CDR1 is SEHNR, CDR2 FQNEAQ, per germline (reference sequence). This CDR3 is built from 16 residues. Here the CDR3 reads CSSSLGARGVSYEQYF. For the CDR3, the DNA is TGTTCCAGCAGCTTAGGGGCGCGGGGCGTCTCCTACGAGCAGTACTTC.

As concerns this clone: A read error may account for a junction end that differs from germline. The chain couples TRBV20-1 to TRBJ1-6; D not certain. The CDR3 runs 11 residues. Germline V gene data show CDR1 as DFQATT and CDR2 as SNEGSKA (reference sequence). The CDR3, as DNA: TGCAGTGCGAGAGATTCGGCTCAGGTCCACTTT. Translated: CSARDSAQVHF.

As regards this clone: Other DNA sequences in the same sample also yield this CDR3. V usage is TRBV9 and J usage is TRBJ2-5; 11 nucleotides agree with TRBD2. CDR3 length: 15 amino acids. CDR1 is SGDLS, CDR2 YYNGEE, per germline. The J segment lost 4 bases and the V segment lost 2 bases, leaving 4 bases of the junction unmatched. The DNA for the CDR3 is TGTGCCAGCAGCGTGGGGCTAGCGGGAGGAGAGACCCAGTACTTC. This translates into CASSVGLAGGETQYF.

The CDR3 nucleotides are TGTGCCAGCAGCTTGACAGACAATCAGCCCCAGCATTTT. Its protein product is CASSLTDNQPQHF. This sequence joins TRBV5-8 and TRBJ1-5, with D uncertain. The CDR3 spans 13 residues. The V end lost 1 base, the J end lost 3 bases, and 5 bases lay between the germline ends. Germline lookup yields CDR1 SGHTS and CDR2 YDEGEE.

This rearrangement joins TRBV27 to TRBJ2-7, with D perhaps matching TRBD1 (6 bases). Trimming took 0 bases from V and 0 from J, leaving 12 bases between them. The CDR3 spans 16 residues. The germline CDR1 and CDR2 sequences are MNHEY and SMNVEV (reference sequence). Here the CDR3 reads CASSLSRQVSSYEQYF. The CDR3 coding sequence is TGTGCCAGCAGTTTATCGCGACAGGTGAGCTCCTACGAGCAGTACTTC.

V usage is TRBV4-1 and J usage is TRBJ2-2, with a weak D call TRBD2 (6 bases). The V gene lost 0 bases and the J gene lost 3 bases, with 11 bases spanning the gap. This CDR3 comprises 16 residues. Germline V gives CDR1 MGHRA, CDR2 YSYEKL. The CDR3 protein is CASSQEFGSYTGELFF. The CDR3 DNA follows: TGCGCCAGCAGCCAAGAGTTCGGGAGCTACACCGGGGAGCTGTTTTTT.